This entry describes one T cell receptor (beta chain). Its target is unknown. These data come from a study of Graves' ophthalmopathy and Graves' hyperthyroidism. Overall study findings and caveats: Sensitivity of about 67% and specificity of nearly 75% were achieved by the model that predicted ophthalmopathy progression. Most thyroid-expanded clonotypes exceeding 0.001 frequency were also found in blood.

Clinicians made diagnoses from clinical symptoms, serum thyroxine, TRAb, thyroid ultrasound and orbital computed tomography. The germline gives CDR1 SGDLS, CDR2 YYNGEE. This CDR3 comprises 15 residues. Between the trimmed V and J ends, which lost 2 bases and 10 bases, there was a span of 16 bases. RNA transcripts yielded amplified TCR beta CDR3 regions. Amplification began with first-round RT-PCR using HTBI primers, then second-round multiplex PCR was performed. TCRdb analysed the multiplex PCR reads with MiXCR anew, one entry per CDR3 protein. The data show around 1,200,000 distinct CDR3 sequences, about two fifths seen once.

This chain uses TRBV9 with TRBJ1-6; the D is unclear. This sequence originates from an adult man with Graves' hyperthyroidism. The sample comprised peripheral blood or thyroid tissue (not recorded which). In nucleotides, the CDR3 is TGTGCCAGCAGCGTCCCGGCTAGCGGGAACTCACCCCTCCACTTT. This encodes CASSVPASGNSPLHF.